Below, 25 T cell receptor beta chains from the same sample are listed, as sequenced in a study of HIV-infected patients and healthy controls. Alpha and beta constant-region primers primed reverse transcription of about 470 ng RNA. Alpha and beta chain libraries were made separately by chain-specific third strand synthesis with multiplexing indices. One entry per CDR3 protein, called by TCRdb with MiXCR from the 5' RACE reads. The sample yields under 20,000 distinct CDR3 sequences, 6.5% to 7.5% seen once. The repertoire came from unfractionated whole blood and reflected all unsorted peripheral T cells. Sequencing was carried out using blood. These receptors all come from an adult in good health.

This clonotype was detected a few times. V usage is TRBV7-2 and J usage is TRBJ1-2; maybe TRBD1 (5 bases). CDR1 and CDR2 from the germline V gene are SGHTA and FQGNSA. The CDR3 has 19 amino acids. V lost 4 bases to trimming and J lost 5 bases, with 29 bases between them. CDR3 DNA sequence: TGTGCCAGCAGCTCCCCGCTGCAGAATCCGGGACCCTTAGGTTATGGCTACACCTTC. This codes for CASSSPLQNPGPLGYGYTF.

The sample holds many counts of this clonotype. This rearrangement joins TRBV6-2 or TRBV6-3 to TRBJ1-5; 7 bases map to TRBD1. This CDR3 region has 14 residues. The junction had 10 bases not matched to a gene; V was cut back by 8 bases and J by 6 bases. Per the germline V gene, CDR1 is MNHEY and CDR2 is SVGEGT. The CDR3 nucleotides are TGTGCCAGCGCTCCAGGGGGAGGTGGTCAGCCCCAGCATTTT. Its protein product is CASAPGGGGQPQHF.

At least ten counts were recorded for this clonotype. This rearrangement joins TRBV6-2 or TRBV6-3 to TRBJ2-3; TRBD2 agrees at 14 bases. V dropped 6 bases and J dropped 4; count of bases not matched to a gene: 6. In germline, CDR1 is MNHEY, CDR2 SVGEGT. CDR3 length: 16 residues. CDR3 sequence: CASSPQGLAGADTQYF. The CDR3 coding sequence is TGTGCCAGCAGCCCACAGGGACTAGCGGGGGCAGATACGCAGTATTTT.

This clonotype was seen many times. The chain couples TRBV27 to TRBJ2-6; D remains ambiguous. The CDR3 is 15 residues long. V was clipped by 0 bases and J by 0 bases, with 3 bases between them. Per germline, CDR1 MNHEY and CDR2 SMNVEV (reference sequence). For the CDR3, the DNA is TGTGCCAGCAGTTTATCCAGCTCTGGGGCCAACGTCCTGACTTTC. Translation: CASSLSSSGANVLTF. The complete variable domain, with remaining parts taken from reference TRBV27 and TRBJ2-6, reads EAQVTQNPRYLITVTGKKLTVTCSQNMNHEYMSWYRQDPGLGLRQIYYSMNVEVTDKGDVPEGYKVSRKEKRNFPLILESPSPNQTSLYFCASSLSSSGANVLTFGAGSRLTVL.

By its share, this clonotype is medium-sized (0.01 to 0.1%). The chain is built from TRBV20-1 and TRBJ2-5, with D possibly TRBD2 on 6 matching bases. The germline gives CDR1 DFQATT, CDR2 SNEGSKA (reference sequence). The ends were cut back, 4 bases at V and 1 base at J, with 16 bases in the middle. The CDR3 sequence is 15 residues long. The CDR3 reads CSATPGTLTQETQYF. In nucleotides, the CDR3 is TGCAGTGCTACCCCCGGGACTCTAACCCAAGAGACCCAGTACTTC.

Ten or more counts support this clonotype. The chain joins TRBV5-1 to TRBJ1-2, with unresolved D. Germline V gene lookup returns CDR1 SGHRS and CDR2 YFSETQ. Trimming removed 0 bases at V and 4 bases at J, with 7 bases between. The CDR3 contains 13 residues. CDR3 bases: TGCGCCAGCAGCTTGGGGCAGAGCTATGGCTACACCTTC. Translation gives CASSLGQSYGYTF. Complete variable domain (other parts from reference TRBV5-1 and TRBJ1-2): KAGVTQTPRYLIKTRGQQVTLSCSPISGHRSVSWYQQTPGQGLQFLFEYFSETQRNKGNFPGRFSGRQFSNSRSEMNVSTLELGDSALYLCASSLGQSYGYTFGSGTRLTVV.

This clonotype was found many times. The V call is TRBV4-3, the J call TRBJ1-2; D unresolved. V lost 3 bases to trimming and J lost 2 bases, with 10 bases between them. In germline, CDR1 is LGHNA, CDR2 YSLEER. The CDR3 sequence is 14 residues long. CDR3 nucleotide sequence: TGCGCCAGCAGCCAGGGCAGTGGAAACTATGGCTACACCTTC. Its protein product is CASSQGSGNYGYTF.

This clonotype was seen ten or more times. The V and J genes are TRBV20-1 and TRBJ2-3; D ambiguous. Between the trimmed V and J ends, which lost 7 bases and 4 bases, there was a span of 15 bases. The CDR3 totals 13 residues. CDR1 is DFQATT, CDR2 SNEGSKA, per germline (reference sequence). The CDR3 here is CSVRPGPPDTQYF. As DNA, the CDR3 is TGCAGTGTACGGCCTGGTCCCCCAGATACGCAGTATTTT.

This clonotype is large (0.1 to 1%) by share. The V call is TRBV20-1, the J call TRBJ2-7; 7 nucleotides line up with TRBD1. This CDR3 region has 14 residues. The V segment lost 6 bases and the J segment 1 base; nucleotides outside the gene matches: 9. Germline CDR1 is DFQATT and CDR2 is SNEGSKA (reference sequence). This CDR3 reads CSAAGGRGSYEQYF. The CDR3, as DNA: TGCAGTGCCGCGGGCGGCAGGGGGTCCTACGAGCAGTACTTC.

By share, this clonotype ranks as medium-sized. V gene TRBV19 combines with J gene TRBJ1-5; 9 bases match TRBD1. Germline V gene data show CDR1 as LNHDA and CDR2 as SQIVND (reference sequence). V gave up 9 bases and J gave up 4 bases; unmatched junction bases: 10. The length of the CDR3 is 15 residues. The chain's CDR3 is CASNLRDRVNQPQHF. The CDR3, as DNA: TGTGCCAGCAACTTACGGGACAGGGTAAATCAGCCCCAGCATTTT.

The gene calls are TRBV29-1 and TRBJ2-7, with TRBD1 identical over 10 bases. J lost 2 bases, V lost 3 bases, and 7 bases had no gene match. CDR1 is SQVTM, CDR2 ANQGSEA, per germline. The CDR3 is 15 residues long. CDR3 coding DNA: TGCAGCGTTGATTGGGCCGGACAGGGGGCCTACGAGCAGTACTTC. Protein sequence: CSVDWAGQGAYEQYF.

This clonotype was found many times. This chain joins TRBV7-2 and TRBJ2-7, with 15 bases that match TRBD2. Unmatched junction bases numbered 14, after V lost 4 bases and J lost 10 bases. The CDR3 has 17 residues. Germline values: CDR1 SGHTA, CDR2 FQGNSA. CDR3 sequence reads: CASSSDQPGLAGGLQYF. DNA of the CDR3: TGTGCCAGCAGCTCCGATCAACCGGGACTAGCGGGAGGATTACAGTACTTC.

This clonotype was detected ten times or more. This chain joins TRBV10-2 and TRBJ2-1, with 9 bases identical to TRBD2. V trimming: 2 bases; J trimming: 8 bases; junction bases outside the gene matches: 13. The CDR3 totals 17 residues. The germline V gene has CDR1 WSHSY and CDR2 SAAADI. The CDR3 sequence: CASSEVASGTLVDEQFF. Here the CDR3 DNA reads TGCGCCAGCAGTGAGGTGGCTAGCGGGACCCTGGTAGATGAGCAGTTCTTC.

The table lists this clonotype with many counts. The rearrangement joins TRBV20-1 to TRBJ2-3; 7 bases map to TRBD2. The CDR3 runs to 16 residues. The germline CDR1 and CDR2 sequences are DFQATT and SNEGSKA (reference sequence). Trimming at V came to 6 bases and at J to 6 bases, leaving 18 bases not matched to a gene. CDR3 residues: CSAALFGLGRSDTQYF. CDR3 nucleotides: TGCAGTGCCGCCCTTTTCGGACTAGGAAGATCCGATACGCAGTATTTT.

This clonotype occurred many times. This chain links TRBV5-1 with TRBJ2-3; 11 bases are shared with TRBD2. The CDR3 spans 16 residues. The V gene's germline CDR1 is SGHRS and CDR2 YFSETQ. With 8 bases clipped from V and 0 bases from J, the junction kept 8 bases outside the gene matches. In DNA, the CDR3 is TGCGCCAGGCCTACTAGCGGGAGTGCTAGCACAGATACGCAGTATTTT. Translation: CARPTSGSASTDTQYF.

This clonotype is termed medium-sized (0.01 to 0.1%). The chain is built from TRBV10-2 and TRBJ1-2, with 8 bases aligning to TRBD1. The CDR3 sequence is 14 residues long. V shed 6 bases, J shed 6 bases, and the junction held 9 bases outside the gene matches. CDR1 is WSHSY and CDR2 is SAAADI in the germline V gene. CDR3 sequence reads: CASRKGLGQDGYTF. In DNA, the CDR3 is TGCGCCAGCAGGAAGGGGTTGGGACAGGATGGCTACACCTTC.

This clonotype was seen ten or more times. The chain joins TRBV19 to TRBJ1-5, with TRBD1 as a possible D gene (6 bases). CDR1 and CDR2 (germline): LNHDA, SQIVND (reference sequence). This CDR3 comprises 17 residues. V gave up 6 bases and J gave up 0 bases, with 18 bases separating them. This CDR3 reads CASRPGGGRYSNQPQHF. CDR3 coding DNA: TGTGCCAGTAGGCCGGGGGGCGGCAGGTATAGCAATCAGCCCCAGCATTTT. Looking up the rest from reference TRBV19 and TRBJ1-5 gives the full variable domain: DGGITQSPKYLFRKEGQNVTLSCEQNLNHDAMYWYRQDPGQGLRLIYYSQIVNDFQKGDIAEGYSVSREKKESFPLTVTSAQKNPTAFYLCASRPGGGRYSNQPQHFGDGTRLSIL.

This chain connects TRBV12-3 or TRBV12-4 to TRBJ1-3, with 8 bases aligning to TRBD1. This CDR3 is 15 amino acids long. After removal of 5 bases from V and 4 bases from J, the junction contained 7 bases not matched to a gene. DNA for the CDR3: TGTGCCAGCAGTGGCAGGGGGCCCGGGGGAAACACCATATATTTT. Its protein product is CASSGRGPGGNTIYF.

This clonotype has only a few counts. This chain joins TRBV19 and TRBJ2-7; 10 bases agree with TRBD1. This CDR3 has 15 residues. The germline V gene encodes CDR1 LNHDA and CDR2 SQIVND (reference sequence). J was trimmed by 2 bases and V by 5 bases; bases with no gene match: 6. CDR3: CASSPGQGLAYEQYF. DNA of the CDR3: TGTGCCAGTAGTCCGGGACAGGGGTTGGCCTACGAGCAGTACTTC.

This clonotype is judged medium-sized. This rearrangement joins TRBV4-3 to TRBJ2-7; the D call may be TRBD1 or TRBD2 (5 bases each). Trimming pared 0 bases from V and 7 bases from J, leaving 19 bases between. Germline V gene lookup returns CDR1 LGHNA and CDR2 YSLEER. There are 16 residues in the CDR3. The CDR3 spells CASSQERWAGSFEQYF. The DNA of the CDR3 is TGCGCCAGCAGCCAAGAGCGCTGGGCAGGGAGTTTTGAGCAGTACTTC.

With respect to this clonotype: A read error may explain this, as a much larger clone is one base away. The rearrangement joins TRBV15 to TRBJ2-1; TRBD1 or TRBD2 may be the D gene (5 bases each). CDR3 length: 16 amino acids. Germline V gene data show CDR1 as LNHNV and CDR2 as YYDKDF (reference sequence). V was shortened by 0 bases and J by 10 bases, with 19 bases between the two germline ends. CDR3 residues: CATSRDRGYGAYEQFF. The CDR3, as DNA: TGTGCCACCAGCAGAGATCGGGGATACGGGGCTTACGAGCAGTTCTTC.

This clonotype was seen many times. This rearrangement joins TRBV20-1 to TRBJ2-7; D is unclear. This CDR3 is built from 16 residues. Trimming stripped 6 bases from V and 6 bases from J, with 27 bases between. Germline CDR1 is DFQATT and CDR2 is SNEGSKA (reference sequence). The chain's CDR3 is CSAPQTRSMRTPEQYF. The CDR3 DNA reads as TGCAGTGCCCCCCAGACCCGGTCTATGCGTACGCCCGAGCAGTACTTC.

This clonotype was detected ten times or more. V and J are TRBV11-3 and TRBJ2-3; D may match TRBD1 or TRBD2 (5 bases each). This CDR3 has 15 amino acids. Trimming removed 3 bases from V and 0 bases from J, with 10 bases in between. The germline gives CDR1 SGHNT, CDR2 YENEEA. CDR3 coding DNA: TGTGCCAGCAGCTTGGGTGGGGGAAGCACAGATACGCAGTATTTT. It specifies CASSLGGGSTDTQYF.

This clonotype has more than one count but fewer than ten. V and J are TRBV20-1 and TRBJ1-4; D is ambiguous. This CDR3 comprises 12 residues. The ends were cut back, 4 bases at V and 7 bases at J, with 10 bases in the middle. Looked up from germline, CDR1 is DFQATT and CDR2 is SNEGSKA (reference sequence). The CDR3 sequence is CSAKRGSEKLFF. In DNA, the CDR3 is TGCAGTGCTAAACGGGGTAGTGAAAAACTGTTTTTT.

In its sample, this clonotype was seen many times. The V gene is TRBV15, the J gene TRBJ1-1; TRBD1 is a possible D gene (6 bases). The germline gives CDR1 LNHNV, CDR2 YYDKDF (reference sequence). CDR3 length equals 14 residues. V was pared by 6 bases and J by 1 base, with 12 bases between. The chain's CDR3 is CATRTWGANTEAFF. As DNA, the CDR3 is TGTGCCACCAGAACGTGGGGGGCGAACACTGAAGCTTTCTTT.